The entry below gives a single T cell receptor (beta chain) sequence along with its context. V lost 4 bases, J lost 4 bases, and 5 bases stayed unmatched. Germline values: CDR1 SGHAT, CDR2 FQNNGV. The CDR3 has 14 amino acids. This record comes from a study of CD8 T cells in Susac syndrome. Overall study: There were Susac syndrome patients who were therapy-naive at blood draw, others on corticosteroids, and others on intravenous immunoglobulin alone.

The RNA input was about 0.45 to 1 ug, and it was reverse transcribed with random hexamers. It was immunoSEQ multiplex PCR that amplified TCR beta CDR3 across 54 Vbeta and 13 Jbeta. TCRdb reanalysed the immunoSEQ multiplex PCR reads using MiXCR and keeps one entry per CDR3 protein. The repertoire has about 170,000 distinct CDR3 sequences, roughly 95% of them found once; the top ten carry 0.12%. The material sequenced was CD4+ T cells from PBMCs. This sequence was found in a human donor with Susac syndrome. The V and J genes are TRBV11-2 and TRBJ2-3, with 7 bases matching TRBD1. CDR3 in DNA: TGTGCCAGCAGCTCCGACAGGGTGCCAGATACGCAGTATTTT. It yields the protein CASSSDRVPDTQYF.